The clone carrying this TCR beta chain was detected once. What it binds is unknown. This sample was taken from a study of T cell responses to AZD1222 COVID-19 vaccine. General observations from the study: Along spike, vaccine-associated CD4 TCRs were found throughout, with dominance at 160-218 and 743-854.

Method: immunoSEQ multiplex PCR; TCRdb's copy keeps in-frame clones and lacks some. The sample includes around 120,000 clones, 88% of them seen just once. V gave up 1 base and J gave up 5 bases, with 23 bases separating them. CDR3 size: 18 residues. The V gene's germline CDR1 is MGHRA and CDR2 YSYEKL. The sequence came from an adult who received the AZD1222 COVID-19 vaccine. The genes are TRBV4-1 and TRBJ1-2; a weak D match, TRBD1 (5 bases). Sample: peripheral blood, taken 28 days after the second AZD1222 dose. CDR3 protein: CASSQVGPPLPSSYGYTF. The CDR3 nucleotides read TGCGCCAGCAGCCAAGTGGGGCCCCCTCTCCCGAGCTCATATGGCTACACCTTC.